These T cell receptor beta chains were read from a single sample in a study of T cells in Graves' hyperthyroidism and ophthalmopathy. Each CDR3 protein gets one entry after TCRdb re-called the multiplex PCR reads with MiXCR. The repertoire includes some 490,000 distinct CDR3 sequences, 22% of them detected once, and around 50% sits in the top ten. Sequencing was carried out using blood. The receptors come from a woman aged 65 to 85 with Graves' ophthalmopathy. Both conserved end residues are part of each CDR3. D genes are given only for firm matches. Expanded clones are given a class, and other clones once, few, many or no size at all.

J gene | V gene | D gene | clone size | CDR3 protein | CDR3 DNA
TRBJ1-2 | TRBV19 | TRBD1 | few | CASRPTGRFSGYTF | TGTGCCAGTAGGCCGACAGGGCGATTTAGTGGCTACACCTTC
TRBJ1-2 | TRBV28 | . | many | CAAGLGRLAGYTF | TGTGCCGCAGGGTTAGGAAGGCTGGCTGGCTACACCTTC
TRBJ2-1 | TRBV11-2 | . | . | CASSPWMAGLTYNEQFF | TGTGCCAGCAGCCCTTGGATGGCGGGACTCACCTACAATGAGCAGTTCTTC
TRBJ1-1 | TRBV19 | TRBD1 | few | CASKRGQGGAFF | TGTGCCAGTAAGCGGGGACAGGGGGGAGCTTTCTTT
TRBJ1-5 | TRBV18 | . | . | CASSPGAGGNQPQHF | TGTGCCAGCTCACCCGGGGCCGGGGGCAATCAGCCCCAGCATTTT
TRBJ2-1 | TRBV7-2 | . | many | CASSLVYEQFF | TGTGCCAGCAGCTTAGTTTATGAGCAGTTCTTC
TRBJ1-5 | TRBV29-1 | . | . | CSVAGGTYQPQHF | TGCAGCGTTGCCGGGGGGACGTACCAGCCCCAGCATTTT
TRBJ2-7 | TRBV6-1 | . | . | CASSYSRQAQFYEQYF | TGTGCCAGCAGTTATTCACGACAGGCCCAATTTTACGAGCAGTACTTC
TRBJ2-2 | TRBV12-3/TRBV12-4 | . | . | CASRKEAGTHNTGEPFF | TGTGCCAGCAGAAAAGAAGCCGGGACACATAACACCGGGGAGCCGTTTTTT
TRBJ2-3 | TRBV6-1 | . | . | CASSGQWSTDTQYF | TGTGCCAGCAGTGGACAATGGAGCACAGATACGCAGTATTTT
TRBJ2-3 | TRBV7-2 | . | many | CASSFGPLLPTQYF | TGTGCCAGCAGCTTTGGCCCACTGCTCCCTACGCAGTATTTT
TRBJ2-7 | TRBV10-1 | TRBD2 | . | CASSESRASGNYEQYF | TGCGCCAGCAGTGAGTCGAGGGCTAGCGGGAACTACGAGCAGTACTTC
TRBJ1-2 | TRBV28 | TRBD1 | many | CASSWGQGYGYTF | TGTGCCAGCAGCTGGGGACAGGGCTATGGCTACACCTTC
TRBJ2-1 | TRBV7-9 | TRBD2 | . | CASSLYGRDEQFF | TGTGCCAGCAGCTTATACGGGAGGGATGAGCAGTTCTTC
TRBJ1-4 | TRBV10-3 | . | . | CAISSRNSNEKLFF | TGTGCCATCAGTTCAAGGAACAGTAATGAAAAACTGTTTTTT
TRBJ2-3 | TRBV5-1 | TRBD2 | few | CASKELADSTDTQYF | TGCGCCAGCAAAGAACTAGCGGACAGCACAGATACGCAGTATTTT
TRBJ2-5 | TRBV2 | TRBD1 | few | CASSEGQGASGETQYF | TGTGCCAGCAGTGAAGGGCAGGGGGCCTCTGGGGAGACCCAGTACTTC
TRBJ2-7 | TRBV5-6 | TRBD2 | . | CASLGTSGGREQYF | TGTGCCAGCCTCGGGACTAGCGGTGGTAGGGAGCAGTACTTC
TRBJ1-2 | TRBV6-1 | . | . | CASVLLQGNYGYTF | TGTGCCAGCGTACTCTTACAGGGAAACTATGGCTACACCTTC
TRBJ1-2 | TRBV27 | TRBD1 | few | CASRTGGSNYGYTF | TGTGCCAGCAGGACAGGGGGCTCTAACTATGGCTACACCTTC
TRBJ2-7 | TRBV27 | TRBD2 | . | CASGPPVGAGGSEQYF | TGTGCCAGCGGCCCCCCAGTGGGAGCGGGAGGCTCTGAGCAGTACTTC
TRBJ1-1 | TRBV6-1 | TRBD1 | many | CASSDGTGMNTEAFF | TGTGCCAGCAGTGATGGGACAGGTATGAACACTGAAGCTTTCTTT
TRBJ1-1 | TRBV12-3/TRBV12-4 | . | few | CASSPTGFYAEAFF | TGTGCCAGCAGCCCAACAGGGTTTTACGCTGAAGCTTTCTTT
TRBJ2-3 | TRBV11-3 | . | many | CASSLDPRTDTQYF | TGTGCCAGCAGCTTAGATCCTCGCACAGATACGCAGTATTTT
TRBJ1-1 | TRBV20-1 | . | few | CSASRTVYTEAFF | TGCAGTGCTAGCCGGACAGTATACACTGAAGCTTTCTTT
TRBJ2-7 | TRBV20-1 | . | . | CSARDGANDYEQYF | TGCAGTGCTAGAGATGGAGCGAATGACTACGAGCAGTACTTC
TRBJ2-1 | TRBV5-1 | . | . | CASSLEGSYNEQFF | TGCGCCAGCAGCTTGGAGGGCTCCTACAATGAGCAGTTCTTC
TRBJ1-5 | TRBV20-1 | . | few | CSAWPADQPQHF | TGCAGTGCCTGGCCGGCGGATCAGCCCCAGCATTTT
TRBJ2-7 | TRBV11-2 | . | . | CASSWGVGGQSYEQYF | TGTGCCAGCAGCTGGGGGGTCGGGGGCCAATCCTACGAGCAGTACTTC
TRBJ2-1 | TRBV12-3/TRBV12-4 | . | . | CASSFSGRYNEQLF | TGTGCCAGCAGTTTTTCAGGGAGGTACAATGAGCAGCTCTTC
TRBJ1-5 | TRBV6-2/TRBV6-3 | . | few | CASSYVPGAGQPQHF | TGTGCCAGCAGTTACGTTCCCGGGGCAGGACAGCCCCAGCATTTT
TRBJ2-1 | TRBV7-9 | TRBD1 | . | CASVSRDRDYNEQFF | TGTGCCAGCGTCTCCCGCGACAGGGATTACAATGAGCAGTTCTTC
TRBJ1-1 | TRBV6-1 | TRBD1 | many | CASSEDRGGWGVTEAFF | TGTGCCAGCAGTGAAGATCGAGGGGGCTGGGGTGTGACTGAAGCTTTCTTT
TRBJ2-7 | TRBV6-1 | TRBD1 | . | CASITDRGSYEQYF | TGTGCCAGCATTACGGACAGGGGTTCCTACGAGCAGTACTTC
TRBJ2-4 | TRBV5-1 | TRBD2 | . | CASSLTAGEGAKNIQYF | TGCGCCAGCAGCTTGACAGCGGGAGAGGGAGCCAAAAACATTCAGTACTTC
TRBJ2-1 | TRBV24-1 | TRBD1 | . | CVTSDLRDRAHEQFF | TGTGTCACCAGTGACCTCCGGGACAGGGCCCATGAGCAGTTCTTC
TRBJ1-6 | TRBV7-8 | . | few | CASSSGSSSYNSPLHF | TGTGCCAGCAGCTCGGGAAGCAGCTCCTATAATTCACCCCTCCACTTT
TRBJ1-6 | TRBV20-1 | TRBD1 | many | CSVLDRGGRGVNSPLHF | TGCAGTGTTCTCGACAGGGGCGGCCGGGGGGTTAATTCACCCCTCCACTTT
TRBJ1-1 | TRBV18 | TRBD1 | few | CASSPVQGNEAFF | TGTGCCAGCTCACCAGTACAGGGGAATGAAGCTTTCTTT
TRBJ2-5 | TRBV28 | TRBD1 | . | CASSSPGGTRETQYF | TGTGCCAGCAGTTCGCCAGGGGGCACCCGGGAGACCCAGTACTTC
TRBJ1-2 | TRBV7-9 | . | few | CASSLDQGTGYTF | TGTGCCAGCAGCTTAGATCAAGGGACCGGCTACACCTTC
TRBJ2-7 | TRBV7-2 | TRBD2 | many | CASSFRGLNLPYEQYF | TGTGCCAGCAGCTTTCGGGGACTAAATTTACCCTACGAGCAGTACTTC
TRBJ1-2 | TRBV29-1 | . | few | CSVHSSGGTYGYTF | TGCAGCGTTCATTCGTCTGGGGGGACATATGGCTACACCTTC
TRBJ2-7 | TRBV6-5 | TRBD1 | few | CASSYRGDSYEQYF | TGTGCCAGCAGTTACCGTGGGGACAGTTACGAGCAGTACTTC
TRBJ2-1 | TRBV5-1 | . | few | CASSFTGSNEQFF | TGCGCCAGCAGCTTTACAGGTTCCAATGAGCAGTTCTTC
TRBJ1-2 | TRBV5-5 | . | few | CASSAWGTGISYGYTF | TGTGCCAGCAGCGCATGGGGGACGGGAATTTCCTATGGCTACACCTTC
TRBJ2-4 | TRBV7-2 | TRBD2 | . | CASSPIGLAGGRVNIQYF | TGTGCCAGCAGCCCCATCGGACTAGCGGGGGGCCGTGTAAACATTCAGTACTTC
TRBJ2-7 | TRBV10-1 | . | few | CASQGLRSGEQYF | TGCGCCAGCCAGGGACTCCGGTCTGGGGAGCAGTACTTC
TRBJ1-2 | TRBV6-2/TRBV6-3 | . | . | CASSTPRDVYGYTF | TGTGCCAGCAGTACGCCAAGGGACGTTTATGGCTACACCTTC
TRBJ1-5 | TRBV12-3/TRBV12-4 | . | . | CASNLMDQPQHF | TGTGCCAGCAATTTAATGGATCAGCCCCAGCATTTT
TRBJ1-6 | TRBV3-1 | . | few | CASSHPGTSGSPLHF | TGTGCCAGCAGCCATCCCGGGACGTCTGGCTCACCCCTCCACTTT
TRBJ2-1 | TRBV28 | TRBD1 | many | CASSFPGTGVGNEQFF | TGTGCCAGCAGTTTTCCAGGGACAGGGGTCGGCAATGAGCAGTTCTTC
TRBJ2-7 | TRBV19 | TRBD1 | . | CASSSTGELYEQYF | TGTGCCAGTAGTAGTACAGGGGAGCTCTACGAGCAGTACTTC